Sequencing of this T cell receptor (beta chain) was carried out in a study of monozygotic twins with inflammatory bowel disease (dated by TCRdb to the late 2010s). Context from the whole study: The complete study included around 30 monozygotic twin pairs: 19 IBD-discordant Danish pairs and nine German pairs, of which four were IBD-concordant and five were IBD-discordant. The search for disease-associated traits relied mainly on comparing, within discordant pairs, IBD patients with their genetically identical healthy co-twins. Each individual had, on average, about 151 000 unique TCRalpha sequences and 181 000 unique TCRbeta sequences available for analysis.

What the authors observed across the whole study: Repertoire similarity did not differ between concordant and discordant twins, possibly due to limited statistical power. Different T cell subtypes could not be distinguished in the analysis. Differing immunosuppressive treatments among patients may have added background noise and inter-individual variability to the repertoires. Compared with healthy twins, IBD patients had fewer clonotypes in common with other individuals, a difference most pronounced in patients showing signs of disease activity. A decrease in TCRbeta repertoire diversity, as measured by inverse Simpson index, was observed in IBD patients compared with their healthy co-twins. The results gave no support for a single strong signal or clonotype linked to IBD.

Receptor amplification or capture employed 5' RACE. The input for every TCR library was 3500 ng of total RNA. For each sample, cDNA synthesis with SMARTScribe reverse transcriptase was split into eight separate reactions. During cDNA synthesis, template switching introduced unique molecular identifiers that contained a 6-nucleotide sample barcode. TCRalpha and TCRbeta cDNA was amplified in two nested PCRs of around 15 and 9 cycles, and bead purification was carried out after each PCR. Before amplification, the cDNA was treated with uracil DNA-glycosylase and purified using the QIAquick PCR purification kit. The second PCR added Illumina TruSeq-compatible adapters along with sample-specific barcodes. Library quality and concentration were checked on TapeStation and Qubit, and libraries were pooled at approximately 5 ng each. Sequencing of pooled libraries was carried out on an Illumina HiSeq2500 single-index Rapid Run using 2 x 100 bp reads and custom sequencing primers. Regarding the original processing steps: MiGEC version 1.2.6 was used for UMI-based consensus assembly to correct PCR and sequencing errors. MiXCR version 2.1.1 was used for V(D)J alignment, clonotype assembly and CDR3 extraction. To normalise gene usage, clonotype sharing and MAIT/NKT TCR abundance, the top 1000, 10 000 and 20 000 clonotypes in each sample were analysed. Diversity was computed as the inverse Simpson index with the vegan R package after downsampling to 27 000 UMIs. Statistical testing used paired Mann-Whitney U tests on the discordant twin pairs and applied Benjamini-Hochberg correction for multiple testing. TCRdb reprocessed the reads and lists each CDR3 protein sequence as a single entry, with no DNA. The V and J calls, along with clone size, are taken from TCRdb and not from the paper's own processing. The sample's table covers a few hundred thousand distinct CDR3 sequences. Of the sample, about 2.5% is held by the ten largest clones.

In regard to this clonotype: Which antigen it targets is not known.

A roughly 2.7 ml peripheral blood sample was drawn into PAXgene tubes per donor and stored at -80°C. Without any T cell sorting, total RNA was extracted from whole blood using the PAXgene blood miRNA kit on an automated QIAcube. Peripheral blood from monozygotic twin pairs who were concordant or discordant for inflammatory bowel disease underwent deep TCRalpha and TCRbeta repertoire profiling using unique molecular barcoding. For every twin pair, smoking habits were documented, and each individual was categorised as a current, former or never smoker. This receptor was obtained from a human donor with ulcerative colitis or Crohn's disease, or a healthy co-twin of an affected twin (not recorded which). Specimen: blood.

This receptor has the CDR3 CASLNLQGYEQYF. This chain joins TRBV6-1 to TRBJ2-7; TCRdb lists TRBD1, though no DNA is available to test this call. From the germline V gene, CDR1 is MNHNS and CDR2 is SASEGT. The CDR3 holds 13 amino acids from the cysteine to the phenylalanine. The nucleotide record is missing.